These T cell receptor beta chains were read from a single sample in a study of post-analysis software for immune sequencing data. TCRdb reprocessed the PCR reads via MiXCR and lists one record per CDR3 protein. The data show 150,000 to 200,000 distinct CDR3 sequences, approximately 31% seen once. The sequencing sample was made of blood. The source of these receptors is a girl aged 5-17 years with multiple sclerosis. Both conserved end residues are part of each CDR3. Fields, in order: D gene, V gene, clone size, J gene, CDR3 protein, CDR3 DNA. A D gene is named only where the DNA matches it firmly. Size is stated for part of the rows, as once, few or many counts, or as a class when the clone is expanded.

D: TRBD2
V: TRBV5-1
size: .
J: TRBJ2-7
CDR3: CASSFLTSGYEQYF
DNA: TGCGCCAGCAGCTTTTTGACTAGCGGCTACGAGCAGTACTTC

D: .
V: TRBV5-5
size: many
J: TRBJ2-1
CDR3: CASSFWGGGGNEQFF
DNA: TGTGCCAGCAGCTTCTGGGGAGGGGGCGGCAATGAGCAGTTCTTC

D: TRBD2
V: TRBV7-8
size: .
J: TRBJ2-3
CDR3: CASSLLAGGRDTQYF
DNA: TGTGCCAGCAGCCTGCTAGCGGGAGGGAGAGATACGCAGTATTTT

D: .
V: TRBV4-1
size: many
J: TRBJ1-4
CDR3: CASSQDRTGTNEKLFF
DNA: TGCGCCAGCAGCCAAGATAGGACCGGGACTAATGAAAAACTGTTTTTT

D: .
V: TRBV5-1
size: many
J: TRBJ2-1
CDR3: CASSFLGGNEQFF
DNA: TGCGCCAGCAGCTTCCTAGGAGGGAATGAGCAGTTCTTC

D: .
V: TRBV9
size: .
J: TRBJ2-1
CDR3: CASSEVGVLTNEQFF
DNA: TGTGCCAGCAGCGAAGTAGGGGTACTGACGAATGAGCAGTTCTTC

D: .
V: TRBV7-9
size: few
J: TRBJ2-7
CDR3: CASSSESDRMISYEQYF
DNA: TGTGCCAGCAGCTCCGAATCGGACAGAATGATCTCCTACGAGCAGTACTTC

D: TRBD1
V: TRBV29-1
size: many
J: TRBJ2-4
CDR3: CSATQGQLKNIQYF
DNA: TGCAGCGCCACGCAGGGACAGCTCAAAAACATTCAGTACTTC

D: TRBD2
V: TRBV12-5
size: many
J: TRBJ2-7
CDR3: CASGRGIAGGNEQYF
DNA: TGTGCTAGTGGTCGCGGTATAGCGGGAGGGAACGAGCAGTACTTC

D: .
V: TRBV6-1
size: .
J: TRBJ2-7
CDR3: CASRELQGGLYNEQYF
DNA: TGTGCCAGCAGGGAACTCCAGGGCGGCCTCTACAATGAGCAGTACTTC

D: .
V: TRBV7-2
size: .
J: TRBJ2-5
CDR3: CASSPRSQETQYF
DNA: TGTGCCAGCAGCCCCCGTTCGCAAGAGACCCAGTACTTC

D: .
V: TRBV4-1
size: few
J: TRBJ1-2
CDR3: CASSQEVAGKGYTF
DNA: TGCGCCAGCAGCCAAGAGGTCGCGGGGAAAGGCTACACCTTC

D: .
V: TRBV12-3/TRBV12-4
size: few
J: TRBJ1-2
CDR3: CASTMGGGARYGYTF
DNA: TGTGCCAGCACCATGGGGGGGGGCGCCCGCTATGGCTACACCTTC

D: TRBD1
V: TRBV7-2
size: .
J: TRBJ2-5
CDR3: CASSLGQGNGETQYF
DNA: TGTGCCAGCAGCTTAGGACAGGGGAACGGAGAGACCCAGTACTTC

D: TRBD1
V: TRBV27
size: many
J: TRBJ2-1
CDR3: CASSRWRDRGTNEQFF
DNA: TGTGCCAGCAGCCGATGGCGGGACAGGGGAACGAATGAGCAGTTCTTC

D: .
V: TRBV25-1
size: .
J: TRBJ2-3
CDR3: CASSAQGNRTDTQYF
DNA: TGTGCCAGCAGTGCACAGGGCAACCGCACAGATACGCAGTATTTT

D: TRBD2
V: TRBV13
size: .
J: TRBJ2-1
CDR3: CASSQGAGGVEQFF
DNA: TGTGCCAGCAGCCAAGGAGCGGGAGGGGTTGAGCAGTTCTTC

D: .
V: TRBV5-6
size: many
J: TRBJ2-1
CDR3: CASSEYYTRSYNEQFF
DNA: TGTGCCAGCAGCGAATACTACACTCGCTCCTACAATGAGCAGTTCTTC

D: .
V: TRBV7-2
size: many
J: TRBJ2-1
CDR3: CASSLGLGLLNEQFF
DNA: TGTGCCAGCAGCTTAGGTTTGGGGCTGTTGAATGAGCAGTTCTTC

D: .
V: TRBV6-1
size: few
J: TRBJ2-7
CDR3: CASSEVSGLYEQYF
DNA: TGTGCCAGCAGTGAAGTCAGCGGGCTCTACGAGCAGTACTTC

D: .
V: TRBV12-3/TRBV12-4
size: many
J: TRBJ2-4
CDR3: CASSLRQGNIQYF
DNA: TGTGCCAGCAGTTTGCGGCAGGGGAACATTCAGTACTTC

D: .
V: TRBV10-2
size: .
J: TRBJ2-5
CDR3: CASDGGGRQETQYF
DNA: TGCGCCAGCGATGGAGGGGGTAGACAAGAGACCCAGTACTTC

D: .
V: TRBV14
size: .
J: TRBJ2-5
CDR3: CASSQARAPLFPGETQYF
DNA: TGTGCCAGCAGCCAAGCCCGGGCCCCCCTTTTTCCAGGGGAGACCCAGTACTTC

D: .
V: TRBV12-3/TRBV12-4
size: .
J: TRBJ1-5
CDR3: CASSWRDSNQPQHF
DNA: TGTGCCAGCAGTTGGAGGGATAGCAATCAGCCCCAGCATTTT

D: .
V: TRBV5-6
size: .
J: TRBJ1-2
CDR3: CASSLAGRLEKNYGYTF
DNA: TGTGCCAGCAGCTTGGCGGGCCGGCTCGAGAAAAACTATGGCTACACCTTC